This T cell receptor (beta chain) was sequenced during a study of blood T cells in healthy people across ages. General study results and limits: Roughly linear age-related decline in beta diversity appeared, significant by age roughly 40. Strongly correlated with naive T cell percentage was TCR beta diversity.

Trimming left V 1 base short and J 0 bases short, with 18 bases between. The CDR3 runs 18 residues. CDR1 and CDR2 (germline): MGHDK, SYGVNS. The authors ran a second PCR of about 6 to 11 cycles using a sample-barcoded 5' primer and a J-beta primer mix. A template-switch adaptor containing 12 random nucleotides labeled each cDNA molecule. All samples yielded 2.5 million or more CDR3-containing paired-end reads. A single record per CDR3 protein comes from TCRdb applying MiXCR to the 5' RACE reads. The data contain 1,500,000 or so distinct CDR3 sequences, 45% to 70% of them singletons. With regard to this clonotype: Antigen unknown.

Sequencing input: blood. The TCR originated in a man aged 18 to 30 in good health. This chain uses TRBV25-1 with TRBJ1-2; D is unresolved. The DNA for the CDR3 is TGTGCCAGCAGTGAATTTAGTGTAGGACGTCGGACTAACTATGGCTACACCTTC. Translated, it gives CASSEFSVGRRTNYGYTF.